The 10 T cell receptor beta chains below come from one sample, sequenced in a study of blood T cell repertoires in COVID-19. TCRdb's table, derived via immunoSEQ multiplex PCR, lists solely in-frame clones and lacks some. The profile shows some 210,000 clones, around 80% of them singletons. The sequenced material came from peripheral blood. These receptor sequences come from a man over 45 with active or convalescent COVID-19.

The genes are TRBV11-3 and TRBJ2-5, with D possibly TRBD1 on 6 matching bases. V was trimmed by 8 bases and J by 2 bases, leaving 18 bases between them. The germline V gene has CDR1 SGHNT and CDR2 YENEEA. The CDR3 covers 15 residues. The chain's CDR3 is CASPQWTEPQETQYF. DNA for the CDR3: TGTGCCAGCCCCCAATGGACAGAACCTCAAGAGACCCAGTACTTC.

This clone was recorded a few times. J is TRBJ2-2 and V is TRBV7-9, with a tentative D call TRBD2 (5 bases). Trimming removed 1 base at V and 3 bases at J, with 15 bases between. Germline V gives CDR1 SEHNR, CDR2 FQNEAQ (reference sequence). The CDR3 is made up of 17 amino acids. CDR3 coding DNA: TGTGCCAGCAGCTTAGGTTGGGAGAAGATGGACACCGGGGAGCTGTTTTTT. Protein product: CASSLGWEKMDTGELFF. Using reference TRBV7-9 and TRBJ2-2 for the parts outside the CDR3, the full variable domain is DTGVSQNPRHKITKRGQNVTFRCDPISEHNRLYWYRQTLGQGPEFLTYFQNEAQLEKSRLLSDRFSAERPKGSFSTLEIQRTEQGDSAMYLCASSLGWEKMDTGELFFGEGSRLTVL.

This clone was recorded a few times. The chain carries TRBV19 and TRBJ2-1; 8 bases match TRBD2. The CDR3 extends over 17 amino acids. V lost 2 bases, J lost 0 bases, and 6 bases stayed unmatched. Germline assignment: CDR1 LNHDA and CDR2 SQIVND (reference sequence). In DNA form, the CDR3 reads TGTGCCAGTAGTATAACCAGCGGGGGAAGCTCCTACAATGAGCAGTTCTTC. This codes for CASSITSGGSSYNEQFF.

This chain connects TRBV3-1 (or the pseudogene TRBV3-2) to TRBJ2-3; a weak D match, TRBD2 (6 bases). Looked up from germline, CDR1 is LGHDT and CDR2 is YNNKEL (reference sequence). The CDR3 consists of 16 residues. V lost 3 bases, J lost 1 base, and 14 bases lay in between. CDR3 sequence (DNA): TGTGCCAGCAGCCAGGCGGGGCGGAGGCGCACAGATACGCAGTATTTT. Protein: CASSQAGRRRTDTQYF.

The chain is built from TRBV23-1 and TRBJ2-7, with D unresolved. TRBV23-1 has ORF status, its function being uncertain. Trimming left V 2 bases short and J 0 bases short, with 8 bases between. The CDR3 has 14 residues. For the CDR3, the DNA is TGCGCCAGCAGTCAAAATTTTCTCTCCTACGAGCAGTACTTC. This codes for CASSQNFLSYEQYF.

The J gene is TRBJ2-7, the V gene TRBV5-1; unclear D gene. Germline CDR1 SGHRS, CDR2 YFSETQ. The V end lost 0 bases, the J end lost 3 bases, and 7 bases lay between the germline ends. The CDR3 consists of 13 residues. The CDR3 region is CASSLVTNYEQYF. Written as DNA, the CDR3 is TGCGCCAGCAGCTTGGTTACTAACTACGAGCAGTACTTC.

V and J are TRBV24-1 and TRBJ2-3, with 10 bases matching TRBD2. The CDR3 sequence is 16 residues long. Germline lookup yields CDR1 KGHDR and CDR2 SFDVKD. J gave up 5 bases and V 4 bases, and 8 bases lay outside the gene matches. The CDR3 sequence: CATSDPSGGAEDTQYF. In nucleotides, the CDR3 is TGTGCCACCAGTGACCCGAGCGGGGGGGCCGAAGATACGCAGTATTTT.

This clone came up once. The V call is TRBV19, the J call TRBJ2-6, with unresolved D. V was trimmed by 0 bases and J by 0 bases, leaving 9 bases between them. The CDR3 consists of 17 residues. Per germline, CDR1 LNHDA and CDR2 SQIVND (reference sequence). The chain's CDR3 is CASSIDLRISGANVLTF. Written as DNA, the CDR3 is TGTGCCAGTAGTATAGATCTCAGGATCTCTGGGGCCAACGTCCTGACTTTC.

The chain couples TRBV9 to TRBJ2-3; 11 nucleotides match TRBD2. This CDR3 comprises 18 residues. Per the germline V gene, CDR1 is SGDLS and CDR2 is YYNGEE. V trimming: 0 bases; J trimming: 0 bases; junction bases outside the gene matches: 6. CDR3 loop: CASSVVGTSGYSTDTQYF. CDR3 bases: TGTGCCAGCAGCGTAGTAGGGACTAGCGGTTATAGCACAGATACGCAGTATTTT. The entire variable domain, with the rest obtained from reference TRBV9 and TRBJ2-3, is as follows: DSGVTQTPKHLITATGQRVTLRCSPRSGDLSVYWYQQSLDQGLQFLIQYYNGEERAKGNILERFSAQQFPDLHSELNLSSLELGDSALYFCASSVVGTSGYSTDTQYFGPGTRLTVL.

The chain recombines TRBV5-1 with TRBJ1-2; the D gene is possibly TRBD1 (6 bases). Between the trimmed V and J ends, which lost 1 base and 0 bases, there was a span of 10 bases. The germline V gene encodes CDR1 SGHRS and CDR2 YFSETQ. This CDR3 spans 15 amino acids. CDR3 DNA: TGCGCCAGCAGCTTGTCGGGGGGCGCTAACTATGGCTACACCTTC. This encodes CASSLSGGANYGYTF.